The T cell receptor (beta chain) described here comes from a study of blood T cell repertoires in COVID-19. Overall study context: COVID-19 samples, acute and convalescent, were from the United States, Italy and Spain. The cDNA or gDNA used as material had been derived from T cells, B-cell-depleted T cells, or PBMCs.

Authors' analysis steps: From reference gene primer amplification, estimates of nucleated cell counts were derived. Sequenced by immunoSEQ multiplex PCR; TCRdb stores in-frame clones only, minus some. V and J calls and clone size are copied from that table; D and trimming were computed from the DNA. The data contain around 130,000 clones, around 85% of them singletons. Germline loops: CDR1 SGHTA, CDR2 FQGNSA. This CDR3 spans 17 amino acids. V was pared by 5 bases and J by 4 bases, with 23 bases between. The sequence came from a human donor in a cohort sampled during active COVID-19. The sample taken for sequencing was peripheral blood. The gene calls are TRBV7-2 and TRBJ1-1, with D possibly being TRBD1 (5 bases). As DNA, the CDR3 is TGTGCCAGCAGCCAAGGGCGGGGGGAGACCCTGGGCACTGAAGCTTTCTTT. Translation gives CASSQGRGETLGTEAFF.